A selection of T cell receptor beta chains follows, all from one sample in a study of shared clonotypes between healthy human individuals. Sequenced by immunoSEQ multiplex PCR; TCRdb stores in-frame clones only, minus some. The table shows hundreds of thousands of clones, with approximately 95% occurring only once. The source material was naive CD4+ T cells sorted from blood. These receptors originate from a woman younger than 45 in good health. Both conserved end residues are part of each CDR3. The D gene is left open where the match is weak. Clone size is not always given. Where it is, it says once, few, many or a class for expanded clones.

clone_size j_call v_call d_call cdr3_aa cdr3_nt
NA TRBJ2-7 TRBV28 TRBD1 CASSLRQGGPYEQYF TGTGCCAGCAGCCTCCGACAGGGGGGTCCCTACGAGCAGTACTTC
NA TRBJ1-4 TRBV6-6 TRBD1 CASSSGTATNEKLFF TGTGCCAGCAGTAGCGGGACAGCCACTAATGAAAAACTGTTTTTT
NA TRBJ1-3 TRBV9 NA CASSVREAGNTIYF TGTGCCAGCAGCGTCAGGGAAGCAGGAAACACCATATATTTT
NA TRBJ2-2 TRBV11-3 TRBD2 CASSLGLANTGELFF TGTGCCAGCAGCTTGGGACTAGCCAACACCGGGGAGCTGTTTTTT
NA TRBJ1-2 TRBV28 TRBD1 CASKQQGLESGYTF TGTGCCAGCAAACAACAGGGGCTTGAAAGCGGCTACACCTTC
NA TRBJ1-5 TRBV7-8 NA CASSSERFSNQPQHF TGTGCCAGCAGCTCCGAGAGATTTAGCAATCAGCCCCAGCATTTT
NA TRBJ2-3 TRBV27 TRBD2 CASSPSGRAIDTQYF TGTGCCAGCAGTCCTAGCGGGAGGGCCATAGATACGCAGTATTTT
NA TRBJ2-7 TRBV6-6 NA CASSPDYSYEQYF TGTGCCAGCAGTCCCGACTACTCCTACGAGCAGTACTTC
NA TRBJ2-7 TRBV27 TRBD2 CASSPLAGPSYEQYF TGTGCCAGCAGCCCACTAGCGGGACCCTCCTACGAGCAGTACTTC
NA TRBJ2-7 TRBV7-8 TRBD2 CASSPLAGEQYF TGTGCCAGCAGCCCATTAGCGGGAGAGCAGTACTTC
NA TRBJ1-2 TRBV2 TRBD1 CASRKDRAIGYTF TGTGCCAGCAGGAAGGACAGGGCGATCGGCTACACCTTC
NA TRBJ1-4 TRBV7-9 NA CASSHSPGAEKLFF TGTGCCAGCAGCCATTCCCCGGGGGCTGAAAAACTGTTTTTT
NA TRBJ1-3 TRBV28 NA CASSPPPSGNTIYF TGTGCCAGCAGTCCCCCCCCCTCTGGAAACACCATATATTTT
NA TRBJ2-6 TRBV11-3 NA CASSSSIRSGANVLTF TGTGCCAGCAGCTCATCGATCCGCTCTGGGGCCAACGTCCTGACTTTC
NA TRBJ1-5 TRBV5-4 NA CASSLGPFEPQHF TGTGCCAGCAGCTTGGGACCCTTTGAGCCCCAGCATTTT
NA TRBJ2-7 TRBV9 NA CASSGAQGGLSYEQYF TGTGCCAGCAGCGGGGCCCAAGGAGGTTTGTCCTACGAGCAGTACTTC
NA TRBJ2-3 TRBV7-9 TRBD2 CASSLVFAGGPDTQYF TGTGCCAGCAGCTTAGTTTTCGCGGGAGGGCCAGATACGCAGTATTTT
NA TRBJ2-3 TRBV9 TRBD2 CASSAGRGLVDTDTQYF TGTGCCAGCAGCGCCGGGCGTGGACTAGTAGACACAGATACGCAGTATTTT
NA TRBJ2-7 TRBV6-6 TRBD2 CASSDTSGTSSYEQYF TGTGCCAGCAGCGATACTAGCGGGACAAGCTCCTACGAGCAGTACTTC
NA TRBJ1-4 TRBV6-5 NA CASSLQGGKLFF TGTGCCAGCAGCCTACAGGGCGGAAAACTGTTTTTT
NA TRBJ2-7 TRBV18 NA CASSPGGSGYEQYF TGTGCCAGCTCACCAGGGGGATCGGGTTACGAGCAGTACTTC
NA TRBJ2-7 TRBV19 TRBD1 CASRVRGQGVYEQYF TGTGCCAGTAGGGTCCGGGGACAGGGGGTTTACGAGCAGTACTTC
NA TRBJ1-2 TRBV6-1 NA CASSDVLGGYTF TGTGCCAGCAGTGATGTCCTAGGGGGCTACACCTTC
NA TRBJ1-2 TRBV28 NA CASSASPGGYGYTF TGTGCCAGCAGTGCGTCACCTGGCGGCTATGGCTACACCTTC
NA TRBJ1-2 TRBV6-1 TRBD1 CASSATGIYGYTF TGTGCCAGCAGTGCGACAGGGATCTATGGCTACACCTTC
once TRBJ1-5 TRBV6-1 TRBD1 CASRPYRGYQPQHF TGTGCCAGCAGACCCTACAGGGGGTATCAGCCCCAGCATTTT
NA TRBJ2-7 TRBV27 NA CASSFRSYEQYF TGTGCCAGCAGTTTCCGGAGCTACGAGCAGTACTTC
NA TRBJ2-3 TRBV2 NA CASSAGTARSSAQYF TGTGCCAGCAGTGCCGGGACTGCAAGGTCTTCTGCGCAGTATTTT
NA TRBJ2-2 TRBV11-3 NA CASSFSGYDTGELFF TGTGCCAGCAGCTTTAGCGGATACGACACCGGGGAGCTGTTTTTT
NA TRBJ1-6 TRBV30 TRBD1 CAWMGQGVSPLHF TGTGCCTGGATGGGACAGGGGGTATCACCCCTCCACTTT
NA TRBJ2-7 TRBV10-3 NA CAISESTGNPYEQYF TGTGCCATCAGTGAGTCGACCGGGAATCCCTACGAGCAGTACTTC
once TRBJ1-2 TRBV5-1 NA CASSLGTGMGGYGYTF TGCGCCAGCAGCTTGGGCACAGGGATGGGAGGCTATGGCTACACCTTC
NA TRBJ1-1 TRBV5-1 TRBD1 CASRAGDRTEAFF TGCGCCAGCAGGGCGGGGGACAGAACTGAAGCTTTCTTT
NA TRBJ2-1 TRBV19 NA CASRYRVGRDEQFF TGTGCCAGTAGGTACAGGGTAGGTAGGGATGAGCAGTTCTTC
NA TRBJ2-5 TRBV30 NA CAWSKQQYQETQYF TGTGCCTGGAGCAAACAGCAGTACCAAGAGACCCAGTACTTC
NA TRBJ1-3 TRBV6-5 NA CASSYQGWSPGNTIYF TGTGCCAGCAGTTACCAGGGTTGGAGTCCCGGAAACACCATATATTTT
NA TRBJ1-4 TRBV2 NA CASSEDSRRTNEKLFF TGTGCCAGCAGTGAAGACAGCCGGAGGACTAATGAAAAACTGTTTTTT
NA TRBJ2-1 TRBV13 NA CASSLRTGRAVDEQFF TGTGCCAGCAGTTTACGCACCGGGAGAGCGGTCGATGAGCAGTTCTTC
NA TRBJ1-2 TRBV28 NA CASLLGYGYTF TGTGCCAGCCTCCTCGGCTATGGCTACACCTTC
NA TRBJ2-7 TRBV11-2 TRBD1 CASSSGQGALLEQYF TGTGCCAGCAGCTCCGGACAGGGGGCGCTTCTTGAGCAGTACTTC
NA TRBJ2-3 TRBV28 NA CASNSEGSKTQYF TGTGCCAGCAACTCAGAGGGATCGAAGACGCAGTATTTT
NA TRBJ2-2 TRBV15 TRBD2 CATRKLIRASGRASNTGELFF TGTGCCACCAGGAAGCTAATTCGGGCTAGCGGGAGGGCCTCGAACACCGGGGAGCTGTTTTTT
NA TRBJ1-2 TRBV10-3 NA CAMRTTPYGYTF TGTGCCATGCGGACAACTCCCTATGGCTACACCTTC
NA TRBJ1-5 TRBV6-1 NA CASSLWGLGQPQHF TGTGCCAGCAGCCTGTGGGGGTTAGGCCAGCCCCAGCATTTT
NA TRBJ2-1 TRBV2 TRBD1 CASGKRTGRHNEQFF TGTGCCAGCGGGAAGCGGACAGGTCGGCACAATGAGCAGTTCTTC
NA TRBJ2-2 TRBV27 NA CASSPMRGDTGELFF TGTGCCAGCAGTCCCATGAGAGGGGACACCGGGGAGCTGTTTTTT
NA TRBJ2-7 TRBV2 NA CASSEGQKYYEQYF TGTGCCAGCAGTGAAGGACAGAAATACTACGAGCAGTACTTC
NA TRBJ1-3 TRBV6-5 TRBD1 CASRYQGEGSGNTIYF TGTGCCAGCAGATACCAGGGGGAAGGCTCTGGAAACACCATATATTTT